Listed below are T cell receptor beta chains from one sample, sequenced in a study of T cell repertoires in cytomegalovirus infection. TCRdb analysed the reads with MiXCR anew, one entry per CDR3 protein. The repertoire holds just over 150,000 distinct CDR3 sequences, around 22% seen once, with 10% to 11% in the top ten. The sequenced sample was PBMCs. These receptor sequences come from a human donor in good health (CMV status not recorded). Some clones in this sample may be carry-over from other donors' samples. Both conserved end residues are part of each CDR3. The D gene is left open where the match is weak. Part of the rows lack a size; the others show once, few, many or a class for expanded clones.

>TRBV5-1|-|TRBJ1-6|15|-
TGCGCCAGCAGCTTGGAGACAGCTCTTGGATCACCCCTCCACTTT
CASSLETALGSPLHF
>TRBV28|-|TRBJ1-6|14|-
TGTGCCAGCAGTTTCGGGCCGGGGAATTCACCCCTCCACTTT
CASSFGPGNSPLHF
>TRBV28|TRBD1|TRBJ2-7|16|many
TGTGCCAGCAGTTTACCCCGGACAGGGGACTCCTACGAGCAGTACTTC
CASSLPRTGDSYEQYF
>TRBV28|-|TRBJ1-2|13|few
TGTGCCAGCGCTGCCGGCCAAAACTATGGCTACACCTTC
CASAAGQNYGYTF
>TRBV19|-|TRBJ1-2|12|-
TGTGCCAGTTCGACTCGGGACTATGGCTACACCTTC
CASSTRDYGYTF
>TRBV11-2|-|TRBJ2-7|13|many
TGTGCCAGCAGCTTTTTTCGCTCCTACGAGCAGTACTTC
CASSFFRSYEQYF
>TRBV20-1|-|TRBJ2-5|16|-
TGCAGTGCTAGAGATCGTAGGAGGTGGCCCCAAGAGACCCAGTACTTC
CSARDRRRWPQETQYF
>TRBV20-1|TRBD2|TRBJ2-3|16|few
TGCAGTGCTAGAACCCGGACTAGCGGGTGGGGAGATACGCAGTATTTT
CSARTRTSGWGDTQYF
>TRBV20-1|TRBD1|TRBJ1-5|18|-
TGCAGTGCTCGGGCGTCGGGACAGGGGGTGTATAGCAATCAGCCCCAGCATTTT
CSARASGQGVYSNQPQHF
>TRBV30|-|TRBJ2-7|12|-
TGTGCCTGGAGTGTACGGGGGTACGAGCAGTACTTC
CAWSVRGYEQYF
>TRBV7-2|-|TRBJ1-1|15|many
TGTGCCAGCAGCTTGGTAGCGGGGTCCAACACTGAAGCTTTCTTT
CASSLVAGSNTEAFF
>TRBV2|TRBD1|TRBJ2-7|12|few
TGTGCCAGCATGGGACAGGCCTACGAGCAGTACTTC
CASMGQAYEQYF
>TRBV28|-|TRBJ2-1|14|few
TGTGCCAGCATTGGGGAATCCTCCTACAATGAGCAGTTCTTC
CASIGESSYNEQFF
>TRBV7-8|-|TRBJ1-1|12|-
TGTGCCAGCAGCTTAGTTCACCTCGAGGCTTTCTTT
CASSLVHLEAFF
>TRBV29-1|-|TRBJ1-1|13|once
TGCAGCGTTGATCCAGCTCCGAACACTGAAGCTTTCTTT
CSVDPAPNTEAFF
>TRBV25-1|-|TRBJ1-2|15|few
TGTGCCAGCAGTGAATATGGGGGCACGTCGGATGGCTACACCTTC
CASSEYGGTSDGYTF
>TRBV4-2|-|TRBJ1-1|15|-
TGTGCCAGCAGCCAAGATTTGGGGGGGCCGACTGAAGCTTTCTTT
CASSQDLGGPTEAFF
>TRBV28|-|TRBJ2-1|14|many
TGTGCCAGCAGCCGGGGTGGATATTACAATGAGCAGTTCTTC
CASSRGGYYNEQFF
>TRBV7-2|TRBD2|TRBJ2-1|16|many
TGTGCCAGCAGCTTACGGACTAGCGGGATTGGGAATGAGCAGTTCTTC
CASSLRTSGIGNEQFF
>TRBV28|TRBD1|TRBJ1-1|14|few
TGTGCCAGCAGTATACGACAGGGCTACACTGAAGCTTTCTTT
CASSIRQGYTEAFF
>TRBV5-1|-|TRBJ1-1|15|-
TGCGCCAGCAGCTTAGGGCCAGGGAGGGACACTGAAGCTTTCTTT
CASSLGPGRDTEAFF
>TRBV7-9|TRBD2|TRBJ2-4|17|many
TGTGCCAGCAGCCCCCGCCGACTAGCGGGACAGCAAAACATTCAGTACTTC
CASSPRRLAGQQNIQYF
>TRBV7-2|-|TRBJ2-7|15|many
TGTGCCAGCAGCTTAGGTCAGGGTCCCCCCTACGAGCAGTACTTC
CASSLGQGPPYEQYF
>TRBV6-6|TRBD1|TRBJ1-2|16|-
TGTGCCAGCAGTTACTCGCGACAGGGGTGGGACTATGGCTACACCTTC
CASSYSRQGWDYGYTF
>TRBV6-2/TRBV6-3|-|TRBJ1-5|15|few
TGTGCCAGCAGTTTCCTTACGGGAATCAATCAGCCCCAGCATTTT
CASSFLTGINQPQHF
>TRBV7-4|-|TRBJ2-2|13|-
TGTGCCAGCAGCTTTGACACGGCCGGGGAGCTGTTTTTT
CASSFDTAGELFF
>TRBV7-2|-|TRBJ1-2|13|many
TGTGCCAGCAGCTTGGGCAGGGATGAAAGCTACACCTTC
CASSLGRDESYTF
>TRBV9|-|TRBJ1-1|13|-
TGTACCAGCAGCCCAGAGATCAACACTGAAGCTTTCTTT
CTSSPEINTEAFF
>TRBV7-3|TRBD2|TRBJ2-3|15|-
TGTGCCAGCAGCTTGAGACTAGCGGGGACAGATACGCAGTATTTT
CASSLRLAGTDTQYF
>TRBV4-3|TRBD2|TRBJ2-3|15|few
TGCGCCAGCAGCCAAGACGTCAGCGGGAGAGATACGCAGTATTTT
CASSQDVSGRDTQYF
>TRBV28|-|TRBJ2-2|14|-
TGTGCCAGCATCAAGGGGAGCCGGACCGGGGAGCTGTTTTTT
CASIKGSRTGELFF
>TRBV4-1|TRBD2|TRBJ2-3|16|few
TGCGCCAGCAGCCCGAGTGGTAGCGGGGTTACAGATACGCAGTATTTT
CASSPSGSGVTDTQYF
>TRBV4-2|-|TRBJ1-5|13|-
TGTGCCAGCAGCCAAACAGAGAATCAGCCCCAGCATTTT
CASSQTENQPQHF
>TRBV27|TRBD1|TRBJ1-5|15|-
TGTGCCAGCAGTTGGACAGGGGTTAACAATCAGCCCCAGCATTTT
CASSWTGVNNQPQHF
>TRBV28|TRBD2|TRBJ2-3|14|-
TGTGCCACCGGGAGCGGGAGTATATCAGATACGCAGTATTTT
CATGSGSISDTQYF
>TRBV29-1|-|TRBJ2-3|13|many
TGCAGCGTTGATGATGGGGCCACAGATACGCAGTATTTT
CSVDDGATDTQYF